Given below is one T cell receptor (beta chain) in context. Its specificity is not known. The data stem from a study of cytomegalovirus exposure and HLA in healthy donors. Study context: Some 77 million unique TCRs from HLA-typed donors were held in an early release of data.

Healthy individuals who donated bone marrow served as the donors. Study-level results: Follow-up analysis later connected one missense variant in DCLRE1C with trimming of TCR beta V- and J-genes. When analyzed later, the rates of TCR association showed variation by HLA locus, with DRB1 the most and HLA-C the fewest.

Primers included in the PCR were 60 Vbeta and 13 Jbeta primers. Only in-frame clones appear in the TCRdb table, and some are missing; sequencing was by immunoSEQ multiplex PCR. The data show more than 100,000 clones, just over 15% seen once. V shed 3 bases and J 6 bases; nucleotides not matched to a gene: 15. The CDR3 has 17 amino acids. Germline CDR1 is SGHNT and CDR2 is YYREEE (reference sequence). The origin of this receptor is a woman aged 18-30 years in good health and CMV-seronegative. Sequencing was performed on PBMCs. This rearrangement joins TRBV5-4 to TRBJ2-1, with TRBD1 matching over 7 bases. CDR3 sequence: CASSSPPIRGRSNEQFF. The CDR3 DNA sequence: TGTGCCAGCAGCTCCCCCCCCATAAGGGGGCGAAGCAATGAGCAGTTCTTC.